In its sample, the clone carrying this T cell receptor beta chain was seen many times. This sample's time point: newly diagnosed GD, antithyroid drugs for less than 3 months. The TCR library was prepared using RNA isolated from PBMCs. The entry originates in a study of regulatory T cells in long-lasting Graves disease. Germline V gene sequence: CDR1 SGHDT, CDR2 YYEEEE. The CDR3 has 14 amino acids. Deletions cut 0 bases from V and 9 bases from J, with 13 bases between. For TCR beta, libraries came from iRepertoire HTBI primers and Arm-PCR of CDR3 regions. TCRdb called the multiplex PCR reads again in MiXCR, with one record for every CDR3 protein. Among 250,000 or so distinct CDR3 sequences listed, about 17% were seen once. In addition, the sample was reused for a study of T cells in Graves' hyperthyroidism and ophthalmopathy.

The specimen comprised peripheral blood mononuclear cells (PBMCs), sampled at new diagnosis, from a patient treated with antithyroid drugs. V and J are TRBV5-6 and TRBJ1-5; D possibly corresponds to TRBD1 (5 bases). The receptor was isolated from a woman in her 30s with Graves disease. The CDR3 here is CASSLGWGVPPQHF. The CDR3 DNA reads TGTGCCAGCAGCTTGGGGTGGGGGGTCCCGCCCCAGCATTTT.